These 13 T cell receptor beta chains were sequenced from one sample in a study of blood T cell repertoires in COVID-19. Here immunoSEQ multiplex PCR was the method, and the copy in TCRdb shows in-frame clones only, minus some. The profile shows approximately 400,000 clones, around 88% of them singletons. The sample comprised peripheral blood. The source is a woman aged 50 to 65 with COVID-19, enrolled during active disease.

This sequence joins TRBV6-5 and TRBJ1-6; D unclear. Germline CDR1 and CDR2: MNHEY and SVGAGI. The CDR3 loop spans 13 amino acids. V lost 8 bases and J lost 1, with 6 bases in between. This CDR3 is CASSRSYNSPLHF. CDR3 bases: TGTGCCAGCTCTCGGTCCTATAATTCACCCCTCCACTTT.

This rearrangement joins TRBV13 to TRBJ2-1; 10 nucleotides align to TRBD2. J was trimmed by 0 bases and V by 0 bases; bases with no gene match: 5. Germline V gene sequence: CDR1 PRHDT, CDR2 FYEKMQ (reference sequence). The CDR3 loop spans 18 amino acids. CDR3 sequence reads: CASSLGLAGGSSYNEQFF. The DNA for the CDR3 is TGTGCCAGCAGCTTAGGGTTAGCGGGGGGTAGCTCCTACAATGAGCAGTTCTTC.

This chain joins TRBV28 and TRBJ2-1; TRBD2 aligns across 10 bases. Germline CDR1 is MDHEN and CDR2 is SYDVKM. J gave up 6 bases and V 6 bases, and 14 bases lay outside the gene matches. The length of the CDR3 is 17 residues. The CDR3 loop is CASSPARGAGGRNEQFF. CDR3 nucleotides: TGTGCCAGCAGCCCCGCTAGGGGAGCGGGGGGGCGCAATGAGCAGTTCTTC.

The rearrangement links TRBV11-2 to TRBJ2-7, with D perhaps TRBD2 (5 bases). CDR3 length: 14 amino acids. The ends were cut back, 5 bases at V and 1 base at J, with 12 bases in the middle. The germline CDR1 and CDR2 sequences are SGHAT and FQNNGV. CDR3 sequence (DNA): TGTGCCAGCAGCCCCGGACGGGGTTCCTACGAGCAGTACTTC. Translated, it gives CASSPGRGSYEQYF.

The rearrangement links TRBV13 to TRBJ1-1, with 10 bases fitting TRBD1. CDR3 length: 18 amino acids. Germline V gives CDR1 PRHDT, CDR2 FYEKMQ (reference sequence). With V trimmed by 2 bases and J by 4 bases, 13 bases remained unmatched. The DNA of the CDR3 is TGTGCCAGCAGCTTAAAATTCAGTGGGACAGGGGCGAGCACTGAAGCTTTCTTT. It is translated as CASSLKFSGTGASTEAFF.

The chain couples TRBV5-5 to TRBJ1-2, with no clear D. V dropped 0 bases and J dropped 5 bases, with 11 bases sitting between them. CDR3 length: 14 amino acids. Germline V CDR1 and CDR2: SGHKS, YYEKEE (reference sequence). The CDR3 sequence: CASSLEAWRYGYTF. CDR3 bases: TGTGCCAGCAGCTTGGAGGCGTGGAGGTATGGCTACACCTTC.

This clone was seen only once. The V call is TRBV7-3, the J call TRBJ2-3; TRBD2 aligns across 9 bases. The ends lost 2 bases at V and 1 base at J; junction bases unmatched: 13. Germline V lookup: CDR1 SGHTA, CDR2 FQGTGA. The CDR3 loop spans 19 amino acids. The chain's CDR3 is CASSLAGGPHIEGTDTQYF. In nucleotides, the CDR3 is TGTGCCAGCAGCTTAGCGGGGGGGCCTCATATCGAAGGCACAGATACGCAGTATTTT. Complete variable domain (other parts from reference TRBV7-3 and TRBJ2-3): GAGVSQTPSNKVTEKGKYVELRCDPISGHTALYWYRQSLGQGPEFLIYFQGTGAADDSGLPNDRFFAVRPEGSVSTLKIQRTERGDSAVYLCASSLAGGPHIEGTDTQYFGPGTRLTVL.

The chain uses TRBV21-1 and TRBJ1-1. TRBV21-1 is a pseudogene segment. The CDR3 is 18 residues long. The CDR3 loop is CASTFWEGWAKEGTEAFF. The CDR3 nucleotides read TGTGCCAGCACTTTTTGGGAGGGATGGGCGAAGGAGGGCACTGAAGCTTTCTTT.

This clone was seen just once. V is TRBV6-2 or TRBV6-3 and J is TRBJ2-5; 10 nucleotides align to TRBD2. In germline, CDR1 is MNHEY, CDR2 SVGEGT. Losses at the gene ends were 0 bases for V and 5 bases for J; bases not matched to a gene: 9. The length of the CDR3 is 17 residues. The CDR3 spells CASSYSNQRGGRETQYF. CDR3 sequence (DNA): TGTGCCAGCAGTTACTCGAACCAGCGGGGGGGCCGTGAGACCCAGTACTTC.

The chain is built from TRBV3-1 (or the pseudogene TRBV3-2) and TRBJ1-2; 9 positions agree with TRBD1. Germline assignment: CDR1 LGHDT and CDR2 YNNKEL (reference sequence). V shed 3 bases, J shed 6 bases, and the junction held 14 bases outside the gene matches. The CDR3 has 17 residues. The CDR3 coding sequence is TGTGCCAGCAGCCACTATGCCGGGACAGGGAATTGGAATGGCTACACCTTC. Translated, it gives CASSHYAGTGNWNGYTF.

The V gene is TRBV19, the J gene TRBJ1-4; weak D call: TRBD1 (6 bases). Trimming took 6 bases from V and 8 from J, leaving 22 bases between them. The CDR3 spans 16 residues. Germline values: CDR1 LNHDA, CDR2 SQIVND (reference sequence). DNA for the CDR3: TGTGCCAGTAGCAAGATTCCGGGACAAGGTGGCGAAAAACTGTTTTTT. Its protein is CASSKIPGQGGEKLFF.

The chain couples TRBV28 to TRBJ2-7; D might be TRBD2 (7 bases). Germline loops: CDR1 MDHEN, CDR2 SYDVKM. The V end lost 1 base, the J end lost 5 bases, and 12 bases lay between the germline ends. This CDR3 contains 14 residues. The DNA of the CDR3 is TGTGCCAGCAGTTTATTCACGGGGGGCAACGAGCAGTACTTC. Translated: CASSLFTGGNEQYF.

This clone has a single count. The chain's CDR3 is CSASREGGTYEQYF. CDR3 coding DNA: TGCAGTGCTAGTAGGGAGGGGGGGACCTACGAGCAGTACTTC. This chain links TRBV20-1 with TRBJ2-7; tentative D call: TRBD2 (7 bases). Germline V gene lookup returns CDR1 DFQATT and CDR2 SNEGSKA (reference sequence). The CDR3 runs 14 residues. The ends were cut back, 3 bases at V and 2 bases at J, with 14 bases in the middle.